Below, 20 T cell receptor beta chains from the same sample are listed, as sequenced in a study of cytomegalovirus exposure and HLA in healthy donors. Primers included in the PCR were 60 Vbeta and 13 Jbeta primers. Produced via immunoSEQ multiplex PCR; TCRdb's table is partial and in-frame only. The sample gives about 130,000 clones, about 77% of which show up once; around 3.6% is in the top ten. Sequenced input: PBMCs. Every receptor here comes from a male donor in good health and CMV-seronegative.

The J gene is TRBJ1-1, the V gene TRBV6-6; D remains ambiguous. This CDR3 contains 11 residues. In germline, CDR1 is MNHNY, CDR2 SVGAGI (reference sequence). Deletions cut 5 bases from V and 8 bases from J, with 9 bases between. The CDR3 nucleotides are TGTGCCAGCAGTGTTTCCCTAGAAGCTTTCTTT. Encoded protein: CASSVSLEAFF.

The chain carries TRBV9 and TRBJ2-7; TRBD1 matches 8 bases. There are 15 residues in the CDR3. The V gene's germline CDR1 is SGDLS and CDR2 YYNGEE. Unmatched junction bases numbered 6, after V lost 4 bases and J lost 0 bases. In DNA form, the CDR3 reads TGTGCCAGCAGCCCAGGGGGCGCAAGCTCCTACGAGCAGTACTTC. Its translation is CASSPGGASSYEQYF. Full variable domain (missing parts from reference TRBV9 and TRBJ2-7): DSGVTQTPKHLITATGQRVTLRCSPRSGDLSVYWYQQSLDQGLQFLIQYYNGEERAKGNILERFSAQQFPDLHSELNLSSLELGDSALYFCASSPGGASSYEQYFGPGTRLTVT.

This chain joins TRBV10-2 and TRBJ1-4; a weak D match, TRBD1 (5 bases). Germline V gives CDR1 WSHSY, CDR2 SAAADI. V dropped 6 bases and J dropped 10 bases, with 21 bases sitting between them. CDR3 size: 15 residues. CDR3 nucleotides: TGCGCCAGCAGCGAGGGGCGGCAGGCAGGAGGAAAACTGTTTTTT. The encoded protein is CASSEGRQAGGKLFF.

In nucleotides, the CDR3 is TGTGCCAGCCAAGGACTAGACCTCCTCTACGAGCAGTACTTC. Translating gives CASQGLDLLYEQYF. The V gene is TRBV5-8, the J gene TRBJ2-5, with 7 bases that match TRBD2. The DNA end lines up better with TRBJ2-7; the J call may be wrong. Germline loops: CDR1 SGHTS, CDR2 YDEGEE. CDR3 size: 14 residues.

This chain uses TRBV5-1 with TRBJ1-1; 9 positions agree with TRBD1. V was clipped by 4 bases and J by 2 bases; unmatched bases: 9. Germline V gene sequence: CDR1 SGHRS, CDR2 YFSETQ. The CDR3 consists of 16 residues. CDR3 protein: CASSLTPGQGNTEAFF. DNA of the CDR3: TGCGCCAGCAGCCTAACCCCGGGACAGGGAAACACTGAAGCTTTCTTT.

The chain is built from TRBV6-1 and TRBJ1-1, with TRBD1 identical over 7 bases. CDR1 MNHNS and CDR2 SASEGT come from the germline V gene. V lost 6 bases to trimming and J lost 5 bases; unmatched junction nucleotides: 9. The CDR3 has 14 amino acids. CDR3 DNA sequence: TGTGCCAGCAGACAGGGGTCCCGGGAAACTGAAGCTTTCTTT. Translation gives CASRQGSRETEAFF.

The rearrangement joins TRBV5-1 to TRBJ2-5, with TRBD2 identical over 7 bases. Germline V lookup: CDR1 SGHRS, CDR2 YFSETQ. J gave up 1 base and V 0 bases, and 3 bases lay outside the gene matches. There are 15 residues in the CDR3. The CDR3, as DNA: TGCGCCAGCAGCTTGGGCTTAGCGGGCCAAGAGACCCAGTACTTC. Amino acid sequence: CASSLGLAGQETQYF.

V is TRBV28 and J is TRBJ2-3; the D gene is possibly TRBD1 (5 bases). Germline CDR1 reads MDHEN; CDR2 reads SYDVKM. The CDR3 loop spans 18 amino acids. V lost 3 bases, J lost 4 bases, and 23 bases lay in between. The CDR3 spells CASSFGSRGLTFADTQYF. Written as DNA, the CDR3 is TGTGCCAGCAGTTTTGGTAGTAGGGGATTAACCTTTGCAGATACGCAGTATTTT.

The chain combines TRBV6-5 with TRBJ1-2; D gene unclear. Deletions cut 2 bases from V and 0 bases from J, with 10 bases between. The germline gives CDR1 MNHEY, CDR2 SVGAGI. The CDR3 consists of 15 residues. The CDR3 loop reads CASSYNTESNYGYTF. The CDR3 region has the DNA TGTGCCAGCAGTTACAACACAGAATCTAACTATGGCTACACCTTC.

A single count supports this clone. The chain joins TRBV7-2 to TRBJ1-1, with TRBD1 matching over 7 bases. V shed 1 base and J 10 bases; nucleotides not matched to a gene: 12. Germline CDR1 reads SGHTA; CDR2 reads FQGNSA. The CDR3 sequence is 15 residues long. The CDR3 coding sequence is TGTGCCAGCAGCTTAGAGAAAGGGGGCGCATTAGGAGCTTTCTTT. Translated: CASSLEKGGALGAFF.

This chain connects TRBV7-9 to TRBJ2-2; no clear D gene. The CDR3 has 15 residues. Trimming left V 6 bases short and J 0 bases short, with 11 bases between. CDR1 SEHNR and CDR2 FQNEAQ come from the germline V gene (reference sequence). CDR3 in amino acids: CASRPKSSNTGELFF. The CDR3 nucleotides read TGTGCCAGCAGACCCAAGAGTTCGAACACCGGGGAGCTGTTTTTT.

The V call is TRBV6-6, the J call TRBJ2-3; TRBD1 matches at 9 bases. This CDR3 has 15 residues. Per the germline V gene, CDR1 is MNHNY and CDR2 is SVGAGI (reference sequence). J lost 1 base, V lost 6 bases, and 5 bases had no gene match. As DNA, the CDR3 is TGTGCCAGCAGCTACAGGGGGCTTGGCACAGATACGCAGTATTTT. The encoded protein is CASSYRGLGTDTQYF.

J is TRBJ2-1 and V is TRBV19, with D perhaps matching TRBD2 (6 bases). V was cut by 10 bases and J by 5 bases, with 18 bases left in between. Germline loops: CDR1 LNHDA, CDR2 SQIVND (reference sequence). The CDR3 runs 14 residues. CDR3: CATLAGTVNNEQFF. The CDR3 bases are TGTGCCACCTTAGCCGGGACTGTCAACAATGAGCAGTTCTTC. Together with reference TRBV19 and TRBJ2-1, the CDR3 gives the full variable domain: DGGITQSPKYLFRKEGQNVTLSCEQNLNHDAMYWYRQDPGQGLRLIYYSQIVNDFQKGDIAEGYSVSREKKESFPLTVTSAQKNPTAFYLCATLAGTVNNEQFFGPGTRLTVL.

The V call is TRBV9, the J call TRBJ2-7; D perhaps matches TRBD2 (6 bases). The V gene's germline CDR1 is SGDLS and CDR2 YYNGEE. The V end was cut by 0 bases, the J end by 0 bases, with 10 bases between. The length of the CDR3 is 15 residues. In nucleotides, the CDR3 is TGTGCCAGCAGCGTAGCGGAGGGGCGCTCCTACGAGCAGTACTTC. Residues: CASSVAEGRSYEQYF.

This clone was detected once. The rearrangement links TRBV7-9 to TRBJ1-2, with 7 bases identical to TRBD1. The junction had 5 bases not matched to a gene; V was cut back by 4 bases and J by 9 bases. The CDR3 is made up of 12 amino acids. CDR1 SEHNR and CDR2 FQNEAQ come from the germline V gene (reference sequence). CDR3 loop: CASSSSDRRYTF. In DNA, the CDR3 is TGTGCCAGCAGCTCCTCGGACAGGCGCTACACCTTC.

V is TRBV14 and J is TRBJ2-7; 8 bases align to TRBD1. V lost 6 bases to trimming and J lost 7 bases; unmatched junction nucleotides: 8. Looked up from germline, CDR1 is SGHDN and CDR2 is FVKESK. This CDR3 is 13 amino acids long. The CDR3 here is CASRPGGAGEQYF. The CDR3 DNA reads as TGTGCCAGCAGACCAGGGGGCGCGGGGGAGCAGTACTTC. The complete variable domain, with remaining parts taken from reference TRBV14 and TRBJ2-7, reads EAGVTQFPSHSVIEKGQTVTLRCDPISGHDNLYWYRRVMGKEIKFLLHFVKESKQDESGMPNNRFLAERTGGTYSTLKVQPAELEDSGVYFCASRPGGAGEQYFGPGTRLTVT.

V gene TRBV5-1 combines with J gene TRBJ2-5; possibly TRBD2 for D (7 bases). Germline V lookup: CDR1 SGHRS, CDR2 YFSETQ. Trimming stripped 2 bases from V and 4 bases from J, with 21 bases between. The CDR3 is 17 amino acids. The chain's CDR3 is CASSFQVGGATGETQYF. The CDR3 region has the DNA TGCGCCAGCAGCTTCCAGGTAGGGGGGGCGACGGGAGAGACCCAGTACTTC.

The chain employs TRBV18 and TRBJ1-5; D may be TRBD1 (6 bases). CDR1 is KGHSH, CDR2 LQKENI, per germline. Trimming took 2 bases from V and 0 from J, leaving 11 bases between them. The CDR3 covers 16 residues. CDR3 amino acids: CASSPNAQGSNQPQHF. CDR3 coding DNA: TGTGCCAGCTCACCAAACGCACAGGGTAGCAATCAGCCCCAGCATTTT.

The V call is TRBV2, the J call TRBJ1-6; 8 bases map to TRBD1. The CDR3 totals 16 residues. V lost 0 bases and J lost 11; bases outside the gene matches: 9. CDR1 and CDR2 from the germline V gene are SNHLY and FYNNEI. CDR3 sequence (DNA): TGTGCCAGCAGTGAAGCGCTCGGACAGGGTAGGACACCCCTCCACTTT. Amino acids: CASSEALGQGRTPLHF.

The chain uses TRBV10-3 and TRBJ2-7, with 9 bases matching TRBD2. Trimming cost V 0 bases and J 1 base; bases outside gene matches: 7. CDR1 ENHRY and CDR2 SYGVKD come from the germline V gene. The CDR3 covers 17 residues. CDR3 residues: CAISESKASGESYEQYF. The CDR3, as DNA: TGTGCCATCAGTGAGTCGAAAGCTAGCGGGGAATCCTACGAGCAGTACTTC.